The 17 T cell receptor beta chains given below trace back to one sample, sequenced in a study of breast tumors, draining lymph nodes, adjacent tissues. TCRdb fed the multiplex PCR reads into MiXCR, producing one record per CDR3 protein. The sample holds about 140,000 distinct CDR3 sequences, approximately 32% seen once. The lymph nodes were axillary draining lymph nodes from breast cancer patients. The sample taken for sequencing was axillary lymph node tissue. The receptors come from a female donor with breast cancer. Some clones in this sample may be carry-over from other donors' samples.

The sample holds many counts of this clonotype. The rearrangement uses TRBV5-1 and TRBJ2-3; 9 nucleotides align to TRBD1. The germline gives CDR1 SGHRS, CDR2 YFSETQ. The CDR3 is 13 residues long. Trimming cost V 4 bases and J 5 bases; bases outside gene matches: 2. CDR3 sequence (DNA): TGCGCCAGCAGCCCGACAGGGGGAGATACGCAGTATTTT. As protein: CASSPTGGDTQYF.

This clonotype was seen at least ten times. J is TRBJ2-5 and V is TRBV7-2; D is possibly TRBD1 or TRBD2 (5 bases each). Germline V gene sequence: CDR1 SGHTA, CDR2 FQGNSA. V lost 5 bases and J lost 4, with 14 bases in between. The CDR3 is made up of 14 amino acids. CDR3 nucleotides: TGTGCCAGCAGCCTTTTAATTGGGGGAGAGACCCAGTACTTC. Translating gives CASSLLIGGETQYF.

This clonotype was recorded only once. The junction does not match germline at one end; this may be a read error. CDR3 DNA sequence: TGCGCCAGCAGCTTGGCAAGTGGCGGGACAGGAAACCCGTGGTACTTT. Translation gives CASSLASGGTGNPWYF. The J gene is TRBJ2-7, the V gene TRBV5-1, with 8 nucleotides matching TRBD1. The V gene's germline CDR1 is SGHRS and CDR2 YFSETQ. The CDR3 covers 16 residues. The entire variable domain, with the rest obtained from reference TRBV5-1 and TRBJ2-7, is as follows: KAGVTQTPRYLIKTRGQQVTLSCSPISGHRSVSWYQQTPGQGLQFLFEYFSETQRNKGNFPGRFSGRQFSNSRSEMNVSTLELGDSALYLCASSLASGGTGNPWYFGPGTRLTVT.

The V gene is TRBV6-5, the J gene TRBJ2-5; 8 bases map to TRBD1. CDR1 and CDR2 (germline): MNHEY, SVGAGI. There are 13 residues in the CDR3. Losses at the gene ends were 5 bases for V and 5 bases for J; bases not matched to a gene: 4. The CDR3 nucleotides read TGTGCCAGCAGTGAGACAGGGGTCGAGACCCAGTACTTC. Residues: CASSETGVETQYF.

This clonotype has at least ten counts. The chain uses TRBV7-9 and TRBJ2-7; possibly TRBD1 for D (5 bases). Germline-derived CDR1 and CDR2 are SEHNR and FQNEAQ (reference sequence). The CDR3 has 14 amino acids. V was clipped by 1 base and J by 7 bases, with 14 bases between them. CDR3: CASSLGIPGKEQYV. The CDR3 coding sequence is TGTGCCAGCAGCTTAGGGATTCCAGGGAAAGAGCAGTACGTC.

The chain combines TRBV11-2 with TRBJ1-4, with D possibly being TRBD1 (6 bases). The V and J ends lost 2 bases and 8 bases respectively, with 15 bases between them. The CDR3 consists of 15 residues. The germline CDR1 and CDR2 sequences are SGHAT and FQNNGV. In DNA, the CDR3 is TGTGCCAGCAGCTTAAGAACAGGGAGCCACGAAAAACTGTTTTTT. Its translation: CASSLRTGSHEKLFF.

About this clonotype itself: The CDR3 ends on some other residue instead of the conserved phenylalanine or tryptophan, so this is likely a read error. The limits of the CDR3 on the DNA are not certain, so only TCRdb's listed CDR3 is given. This chain connects TRBV9 to TRBJ2-7; TRBD1, the D gene given by the table, was not confirmed from the DNA. The length of the CDR3 is 10 amino acids, counting both ends. Germline V gives CDR1 SGDLS, CDR2 YYNGEE. CDR3 amino acids: CASSVSPPMP.

There are many counts of this clonotype. The chain links TRBV14 to TRBJ2-3; perhaps D is TRBD1 or TRBD2 (6 bases each). The CDR3 is 12 amino acids. The germline gives CDR1 SGHDN, CDR2 FVKESK. Deletions cut 6 bases from V and 8 bases from J, with 12 bases between. The CDR3 protein is CASRWGRGTQYF. The CDR3 DNA follows: TGTGCCAGCAGGTGGGGGCGGGGTACGCAGTATTTT.

At least ten counts were recorded for this clonotype. The chain joins TRBV19 to TRBJ1-6; maybe TRBD1 (6 bases). There are 13 residues in the CDR3. V was pared by 7 bases and J by 6 bases, with 10 bases between. CDR1 and CDR2 from the germline V gene are LNHDA and SQIVND (reference sequence). This chain's CDR3 is CASKRGPNSPLHF. In DNA, the CDR3 is TGTGCCAGTAAACGGGGGCCTAATTCACCCCTCCACTTT.

This clonotype was found many times. The chain links TRBV20-1 to TRBJ1-5, with D hard to call. V lost 3 bases, J lost 3 bases, and 9 bases lay in between. This CDR3 contains 13 residues. CDR1 and CDR2 (germline): DFQATT, SNEGSKA (reference sequence). This CDR3 is CSASRELNQPQHF. The CDR3 coding sequence is TGCAGTGCTAGCCGGGAGCTCAATCAGCCCCAGCATTTT.

At least ten counts were recorded for this clonotype. The CDR3 DNA is TGTGCCAGCAGCTTGGGGTGGGGTGAGACCCAGTACTTC. Amino acid sequence: CASSLGWGETQYF. The chain recombines TRBV5-6 with TRBJ2-5; no clear D gene. Trimming removed 0 bases at V and 5 bases at J, with 8 bases between. Germline loops: CDR1 SGHDT, CDR2 YYEEEE. The CDR3 has 13 amino acids.

CDR3 nucleotides: TGCAGTGCCTGGACAGCAACTAATGAAAAACTGTTTTTT. This gives the protein CSAWTATNEKLFF. The V gene is TRBV29-1, the J gene TRBJ1-4, with D tentatively TRBD1 (6 bases). Per the germline V gene, CDR1 is SQVTM and CDR2 is ANQGSEA. The CDR3 is 13 amino acids.

This clonotype was counted many times. This chain connects TRBV18 to TRBJ1-2, with no clear D. V lost 3 bases and J 0 bases, leaving 11 bases between the germline ends. CDR1 is KGHSH and CDR2 is LQKENI in the germline V gene. This CDR3 spans 15 amino acids. The CDR3 bases are TGTGCCAGCTCACCGAGGGATGACTCTAACTATGGCTACACCTTC. Translating it yields CASSPRDDSNYGYTF.

Of note for this clonotype: This may be a read error: a much more frequent sequence differs by one nucleotide. Since no conserved phenylalanine or tryptophan closes the CDR3, a read error is the likely cause. The chain couples TRBV19 to TRBJ2-5, with 10 bases lining up with TRBD1. V was clipped by 4 bases and J by 4 bases; unmatched bases: 9. CDR3 length equals 16 residues. Germline CDR1 LNHDA, CDR2 SQIVND (reference sequence). Written as DNA, the CDR3 is TGTGCCAGTAGTAATCCCGGGACAGGGGTCCGAGAGACCCAGTACGCC. It yields the protein CASSNPGTGVRETQYA.

The chain couples TRBV7-2 to TRBJ1-4; D is unresolved. Germline V gene data show CDR1 as SGHTA and CDR2 as FQGNSA. The length of the CDR3 is 13 residues. Trimming took off 2 bases at V and 8 bases at J, with 9 bases between the two ends. In DNA, the CDR3 is TGTGCCAGCAGCTTAACGTTAGGAGAAAAACTGTTTTTT. It encodes CASSLTLGEKLFF.

This chain links TRBV5-1 with TRBJ2-7, with D perhaps matching TRBD1 or TRBD2 (5 bases each). The V gene lost 4 bases and the J gene lost 9 bases, with 20 bases spanning the gap. The CDR3 loop spans 14 amino acids. CDR1 is SGHRS and CDR2 is YFSETQ in the germline V gene. The CDR3 protein is CASSPPGRTDAQYV. In nucleotides, the CDR3 is TGCGCCAGCAGCCCGCCGGGGCGAACAGATGCGCAGTACGTC.

This clonotype was counted many times. The chain links TRBV12-3 or TRBV12-4 to TRBJ2-2; 7 nucleotides line up with TRBD1. This CDR3 has 16 residues. The V segment lost 1 base and the J segment 1 base; nucleotides outside the gene matches: 3. The DNA of the CDR3 is TGTGCCAGCAGTTTAGTGCAGGGGGTGAACACCGGGGAGCTGTTTTTT. It codes for CASSLVQGVNTGELFF.